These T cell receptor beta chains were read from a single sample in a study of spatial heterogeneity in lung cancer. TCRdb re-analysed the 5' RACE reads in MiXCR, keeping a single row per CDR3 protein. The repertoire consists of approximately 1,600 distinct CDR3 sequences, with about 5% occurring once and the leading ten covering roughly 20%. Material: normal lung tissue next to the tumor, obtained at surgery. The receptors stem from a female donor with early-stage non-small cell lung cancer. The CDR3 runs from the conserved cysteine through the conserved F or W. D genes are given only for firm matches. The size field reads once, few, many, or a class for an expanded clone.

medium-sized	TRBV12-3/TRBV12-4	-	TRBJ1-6	CASSLGTASFHF	TGTGCCAGCAGCCTTGGGACGGCCTCTTTCCACTTT
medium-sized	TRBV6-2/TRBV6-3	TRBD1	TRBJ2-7	CASTLGPGQSYEQYF	TGTGCCAGCACCCTCGGCCCGGGACAGAGCTACGAGCAGTACTTC
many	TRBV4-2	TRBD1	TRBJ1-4	CASSPSGTGGEKLFF	TGTGCCAGCAGCCCTTCCGGGACAGGGGGTGAAAAACTGTTTTTT
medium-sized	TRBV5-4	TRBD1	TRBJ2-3	CASSNKRDRGTDTQYF	TGTGCCAGCAGCAATAAAAGGGACAGGGGAACGGATACGCAGTATTTT
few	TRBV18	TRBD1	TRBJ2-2	CASSPVGQGGTGELFF	TGTGCCAGCTCACCGGTCGGACAGGGGGGCACCGGGGAGCTGTTTTTT
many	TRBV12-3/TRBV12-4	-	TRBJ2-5	CASRAGETQYF	TGTGCCAGCAGGGCAGGGGAGACCCAGTACTTC
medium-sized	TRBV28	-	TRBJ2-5	CASSFGTGETQYF	TGTGCCAGCAGTTTTGGCACTGGAGAGACCCAGTACTTC
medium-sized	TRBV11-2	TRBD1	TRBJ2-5	CASSSRWTGKETQYF	TGTGCCAGCAGCTCCCGTTGGACAGGGAAAGAGACCCAGTACTTC
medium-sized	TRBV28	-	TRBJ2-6	CASSSTTGSGANVLTF	TGTGCCAGCAGTTCCACGACAGGCTCTGGGGCCAACGTCCTGACTTTC
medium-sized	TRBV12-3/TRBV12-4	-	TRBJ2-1	CASSQIEGIEQFF	TGTGCCAGCAGCCAGATCGAGGGTATTGAGCAGTTCTTC
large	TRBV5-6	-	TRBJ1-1	CASSLRGTEAFF	TGTGCCAGCAGCTTGAGGGGGACTGAAGCTTTCTTT
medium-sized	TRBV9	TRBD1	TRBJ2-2	CASSVGPQNRGKRAGELFF	TGTGCCAGCAGCGTAGGTCCCCAGAACAGGGGCAAGAGGGCCGGGGAGCTGTTTTTT
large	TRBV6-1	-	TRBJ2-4	CASSNWAQGIAKNIQYF	TGTGCCAGCAGCAACTGGGCGCAAGGGATAGCCAAAAACATTCAGTACTTC
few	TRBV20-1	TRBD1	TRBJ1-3	CSARPPGQVFPYSGNTIYF	TGCAGTGCTAGACCTCCGGGACAGGTCTTCCCCTACTCTGGAAACACCATATATTTT
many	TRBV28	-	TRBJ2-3	CASSEARDGDTQYF	TGTGCCAGCAGCGAGGCCCGGGACGGAGATACGCAGTATTTT
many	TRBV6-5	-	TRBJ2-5	CASSYRGPPETQYF	TGTGCCAGCAGTTATCGGGGGCCCCCAGAGACCCAGTACTTC
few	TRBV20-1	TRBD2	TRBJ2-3	CSARERASGTDTQYF	TGCAGTGCTAGAGAACGGGCTAGCGGGACAGATACGCAGTATTTT